One sample yielded the 2 T cell receptor beta chains listed below, sequenced in a study of Graves' ophthalmopathy and Graves' hyperthyroidism. Beta-chain TCR CDR3 regions were amplified from RNA transcripts. The first-round RT-PCR employed HTBI primers together with the Qiagen OneStep RT-PCR kit. A multiplex PCR was then performed as the second round. Each CDR3 protein gets one entry after TCRdb re-called the multiplex PCR reads with MiXCR. Of about 550,000 distinct CDR3 sequences listed, roughly 40% are singletons. The source material was peripheral blood or thyroid tissue (not recorded which). Every receptor here comes from an adult man with Graves' hyperthyroidism.

The CDR3 here is CASSNSPYMDQPQHF. The CDR3 nucleotides are TGTGCCAGCAGCAACAGCCCTTACATGGATCAGCCCCAGCATTTT. The genes are TRBV10-3 and TRBJ1-5; no firm D call. Germline CDR1 is ENHRY and CDR2 is SYGVKD. V lost 10 bases and J lost 5, with 21 bases in between. The CDR3 has 15 amino acids.

Many counts were recorded for this clonotype. The V and J genes are TRBV9 and TRBJ2-7; a weak D match, TRBD1 (5 bases). Germline loops: CDR1 SGDLS, CDR2 YYNGEE. CDR3 length: 14 residues. V gave up 0 bases and J gave up 3 bases, with 10 bases separating them. CDR3 in DNA: TGTGCCAGCAGCGTAGCTTGGGGCAGCTACGAGCAGTACTTC. Translating it yields CASSVAWGSYEQYF.